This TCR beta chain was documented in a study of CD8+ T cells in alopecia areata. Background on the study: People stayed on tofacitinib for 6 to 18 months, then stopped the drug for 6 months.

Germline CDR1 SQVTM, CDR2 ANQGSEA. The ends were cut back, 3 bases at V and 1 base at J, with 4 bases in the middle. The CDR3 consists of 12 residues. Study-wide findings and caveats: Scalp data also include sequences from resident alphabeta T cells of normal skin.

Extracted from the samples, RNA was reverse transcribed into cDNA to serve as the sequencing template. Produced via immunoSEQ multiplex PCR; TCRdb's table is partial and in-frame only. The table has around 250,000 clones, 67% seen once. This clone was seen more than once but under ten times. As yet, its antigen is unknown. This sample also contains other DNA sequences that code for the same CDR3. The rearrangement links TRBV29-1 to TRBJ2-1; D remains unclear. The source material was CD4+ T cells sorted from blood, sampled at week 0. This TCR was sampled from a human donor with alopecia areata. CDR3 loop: CSVDRSYNEQFF. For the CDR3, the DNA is TGCAGCGTTGACAGATCCTACAATGAGCAGTTCTTC.